The TCR beta chain described here comes from a study of spatial heterogeneity in lung cancer. TCRdb recomputed calls from the 5' RACE reads with MiXCR, one row per CDR3 protein. The table has fewer than 2,500 distinct CDR3 sequences, about an eighth seen once. This clonotype was recorded at least ten times. Sample time point: sample taken at primary tumor resection. Per germline, CDR1 MDHEN and CDR2 SYDVKM. The CDR3 spans 15 residues. V lost 6 bases, J lost 6 bases, and 10 bases stayed unmatched. The specimen comprised normal lung tissue next to the tumor, sampled at surgery. The V call is TRBV28, the J call TRBJ1-5, with 8 bases identical to TRBD1. This sequence was found in a female donor with early-stage non-small cell lung cancer. The CDR3 DNA reads as TGTGCCAGCAGGGTCTTGGACAGGGAAATTCAGCCCCAGCATTTT. Protein sequence: CASRVLDREIQPQHF.